This T cell receptor beta chain was sequenced in a study of post-analysis software for immune sequencing data. Overall study findings and caveats: When patients were compared with controls, 4 or 5 TRBV segments were more frequent, TRBV5-6, TRBV5-1 and TRBV20-1 among them.

With respect to this clonotype: Its antigen is unidentified.

Researchers reported that TCR beta cDNA libraries carried unique molecular identifiers. Between roughly 0.9 and 11 million T cells gave rise to some 470,000 cDNA molecules. Each CDR3 protein gets one entry after TCRdb re-called the PCR reads with MiXCR. Seen here are about 540,000 distinct CDR3 sequences, approximately 34% observed once, and the top ten hold about 6%. Germline values: CDR1 MNHEY, CDR2 SVGAGI. The ends lost 2 bases at V and 8 bases at J; junction bases unmatched: 8. The CDR3 has 14 amino acids. The TCR comes from a girl aged 2-17 years with multiple sclerosis. Sequenced input: blood. The chain uses TRBV6-5 and TRBJ1-1; 7 nucleotides match TRBD1. CDR3 DNA: TGTGCCAGCAGTTACACCAGGGACAGCTTGGAAGCTTTCTTT. The encoded protein is CASSYTRDSLEAFF.